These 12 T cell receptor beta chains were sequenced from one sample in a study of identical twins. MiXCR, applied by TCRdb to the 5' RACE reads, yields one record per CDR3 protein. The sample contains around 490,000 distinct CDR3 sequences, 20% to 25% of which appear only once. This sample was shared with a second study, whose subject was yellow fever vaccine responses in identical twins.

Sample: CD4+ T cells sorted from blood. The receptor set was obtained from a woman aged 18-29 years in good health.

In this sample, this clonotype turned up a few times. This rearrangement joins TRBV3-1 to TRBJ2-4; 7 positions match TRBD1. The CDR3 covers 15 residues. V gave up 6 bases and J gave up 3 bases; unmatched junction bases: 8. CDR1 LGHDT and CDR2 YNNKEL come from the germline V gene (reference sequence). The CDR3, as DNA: TGTGCCAGCAGTAAGTTCCGGGACAGCAAAAACATTCAGTACTTC. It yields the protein CASSKFRDSKNIQYF.

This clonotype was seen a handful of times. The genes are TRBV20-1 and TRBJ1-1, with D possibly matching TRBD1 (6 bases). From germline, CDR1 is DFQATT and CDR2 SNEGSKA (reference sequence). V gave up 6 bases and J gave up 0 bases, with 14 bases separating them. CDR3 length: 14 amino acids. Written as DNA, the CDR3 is TGCAGTGCACTGGTCAGGGGCCTGAACACTGAAGCTTTCTTT. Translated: CSALVRGLNTEAFF.

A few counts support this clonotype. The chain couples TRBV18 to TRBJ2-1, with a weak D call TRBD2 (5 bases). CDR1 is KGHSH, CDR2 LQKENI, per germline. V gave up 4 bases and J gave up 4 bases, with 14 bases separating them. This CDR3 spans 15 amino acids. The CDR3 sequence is CASSLALDRYNEQFF. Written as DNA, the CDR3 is TGTGCCAGCTCACTTGCACTAGACCGATACAATGAGCAGTTCTTC.

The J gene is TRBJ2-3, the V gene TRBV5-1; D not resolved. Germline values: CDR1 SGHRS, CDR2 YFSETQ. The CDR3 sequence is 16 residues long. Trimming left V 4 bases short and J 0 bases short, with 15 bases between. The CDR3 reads CASSDWRETSTDTQYF. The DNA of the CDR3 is TGCGCCAGCAGCGACTGGCGCGAAACTAGCACAGATACGCAGTATTTT. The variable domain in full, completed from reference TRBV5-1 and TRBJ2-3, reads KAGVTQTPRYLIKTRGQQVTLSCSPISGHRSVSWYQQTPGQGLQFLFEYFSETQRNKGNFPGRFSGRQFSNSRSEMNVSTLELGDSALYLCASSDWRETSTDTQYFGPGTRLTVL.

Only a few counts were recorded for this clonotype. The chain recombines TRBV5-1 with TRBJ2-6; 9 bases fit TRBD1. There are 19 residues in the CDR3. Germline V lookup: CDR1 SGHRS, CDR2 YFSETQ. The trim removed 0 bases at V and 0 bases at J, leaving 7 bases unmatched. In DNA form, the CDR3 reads TGCGCCAGCAGCTTGGGGGGACAGGGACCGAGCTCTGGGGCCAACGTCCTGACTTTC. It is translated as CASSLGGQGPSSGANVLTF.

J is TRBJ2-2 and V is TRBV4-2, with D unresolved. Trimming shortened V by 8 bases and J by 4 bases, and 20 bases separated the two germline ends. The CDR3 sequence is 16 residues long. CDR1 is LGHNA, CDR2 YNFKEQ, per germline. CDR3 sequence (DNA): TGTGCCAGCCAGCATGGTCTACAAACAGCCACCGGGGAGCTGTTTTTT. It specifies CASQHGLQTATGELFF.

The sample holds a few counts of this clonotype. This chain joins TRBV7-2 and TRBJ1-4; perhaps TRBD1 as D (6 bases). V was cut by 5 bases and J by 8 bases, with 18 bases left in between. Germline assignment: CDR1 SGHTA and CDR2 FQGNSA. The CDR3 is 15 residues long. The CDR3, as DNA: TGTGCCAGCAGCCTCGGGGGCCATCCAACCGAAAAACTGTTTTTT. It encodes CASSLGGHPTEKLFF.

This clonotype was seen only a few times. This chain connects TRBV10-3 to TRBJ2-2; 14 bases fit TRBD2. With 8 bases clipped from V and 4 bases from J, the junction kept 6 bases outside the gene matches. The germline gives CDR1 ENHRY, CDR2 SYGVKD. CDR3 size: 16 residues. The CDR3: CAILGLAGAGTGELFF. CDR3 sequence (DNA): TGTGCCATCTTGGGACTAGCGGGAGCGGGCACCGGGGAGCTGTTTTTT.

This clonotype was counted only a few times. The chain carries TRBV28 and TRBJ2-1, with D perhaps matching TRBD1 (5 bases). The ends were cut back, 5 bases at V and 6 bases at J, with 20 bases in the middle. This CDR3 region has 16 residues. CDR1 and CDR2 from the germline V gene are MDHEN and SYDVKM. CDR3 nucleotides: TGTGCCAGCAGTCGACCAGGGCCAGCTGGCGTCAATGAGCAGTTCTTC. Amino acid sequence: CASSRPGPAGVNEQFF.

The CDR3 spells CASSLGPSETQYF. Written as DNA, the CDR3 is TGTGCCAGCAGCCTGGGCCCGAGCGAGACCCAGTACTTC. The chain employs TRBV5-6 and TRBJ2-5; D is undetermined. The CDR3 length is 13 residues. Germline V gives CDR1 SGHDT, CDR2 YYEEEE. The V end was cut by 4 bases, the J end by 5 bases, with 12 bases between.

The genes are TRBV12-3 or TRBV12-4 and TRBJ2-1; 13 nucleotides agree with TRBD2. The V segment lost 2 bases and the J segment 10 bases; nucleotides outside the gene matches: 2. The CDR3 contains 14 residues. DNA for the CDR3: TGTGCCAGCAGTTTAACTAGCGGGGGGGCAGAGCAGTTCTTC. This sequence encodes CASSLTSGGAEQFF.

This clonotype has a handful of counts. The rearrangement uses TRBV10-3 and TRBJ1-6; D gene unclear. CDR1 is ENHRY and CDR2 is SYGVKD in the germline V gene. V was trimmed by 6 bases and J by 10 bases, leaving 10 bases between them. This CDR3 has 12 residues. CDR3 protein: CAISEGVSPLHF. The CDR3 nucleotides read TGTGCCATCAGCGAGGGAGTCTCACCCCTCCACTTT.